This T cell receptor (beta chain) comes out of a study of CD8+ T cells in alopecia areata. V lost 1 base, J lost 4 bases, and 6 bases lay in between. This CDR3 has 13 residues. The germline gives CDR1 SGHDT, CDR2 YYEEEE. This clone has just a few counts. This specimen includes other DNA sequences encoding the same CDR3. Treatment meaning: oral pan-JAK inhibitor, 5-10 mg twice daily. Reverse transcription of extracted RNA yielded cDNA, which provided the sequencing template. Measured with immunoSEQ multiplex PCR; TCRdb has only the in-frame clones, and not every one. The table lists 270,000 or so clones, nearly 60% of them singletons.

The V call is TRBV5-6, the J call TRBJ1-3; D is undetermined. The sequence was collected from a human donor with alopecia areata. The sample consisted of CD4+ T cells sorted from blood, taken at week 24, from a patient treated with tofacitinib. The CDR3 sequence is CASSLSAGNTIYF. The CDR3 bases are TGTGCCAGCAGCTTGTCGGCGGGAAACACCATATATTTT.